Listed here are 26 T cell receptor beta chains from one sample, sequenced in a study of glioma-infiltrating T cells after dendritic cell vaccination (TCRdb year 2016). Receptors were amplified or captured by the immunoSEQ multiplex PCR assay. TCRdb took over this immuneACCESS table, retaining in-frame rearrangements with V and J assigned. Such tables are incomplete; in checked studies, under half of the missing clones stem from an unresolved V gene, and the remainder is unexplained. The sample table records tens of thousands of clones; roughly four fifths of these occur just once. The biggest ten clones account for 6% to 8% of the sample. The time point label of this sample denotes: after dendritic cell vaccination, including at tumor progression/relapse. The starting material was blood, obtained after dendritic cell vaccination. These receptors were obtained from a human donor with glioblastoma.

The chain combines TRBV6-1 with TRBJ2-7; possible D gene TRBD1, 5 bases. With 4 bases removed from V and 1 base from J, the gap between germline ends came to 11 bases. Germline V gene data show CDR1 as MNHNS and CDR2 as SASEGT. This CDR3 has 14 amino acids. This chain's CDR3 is CASSVGRASYEQYF. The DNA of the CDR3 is TGTGCCAGCAGTGTCGGCAGGGCGTCCTACGAGCAGTACTTC.

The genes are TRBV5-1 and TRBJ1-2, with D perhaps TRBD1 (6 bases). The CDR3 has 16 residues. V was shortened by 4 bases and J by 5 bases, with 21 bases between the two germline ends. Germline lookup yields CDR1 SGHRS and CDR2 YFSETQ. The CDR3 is CASSPEGGQQTYGYTF. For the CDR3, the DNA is TGCGCCAGCAGCCCAGAGGGTGGACAGCAGACTTATGGCTACACCTTC.

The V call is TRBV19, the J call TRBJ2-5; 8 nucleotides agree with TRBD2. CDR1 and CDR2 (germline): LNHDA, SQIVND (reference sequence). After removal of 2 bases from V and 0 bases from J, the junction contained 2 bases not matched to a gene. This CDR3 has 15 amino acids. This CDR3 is CASSIRGGYQETQYF. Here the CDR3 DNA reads TGTGCCAGTAGTATACGGGGGGGATACCAAGAGACCCAGTACTTC.

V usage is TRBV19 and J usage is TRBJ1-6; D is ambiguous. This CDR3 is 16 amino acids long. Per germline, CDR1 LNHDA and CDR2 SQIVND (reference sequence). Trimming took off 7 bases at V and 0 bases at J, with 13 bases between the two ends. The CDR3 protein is CASNVGPSSYNSPLHF. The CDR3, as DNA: TGTGCCAGTAACGTGGGCCCGAGCTCCTATAATTCACCCCTCCACTTT. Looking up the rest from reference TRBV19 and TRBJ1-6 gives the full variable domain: DGGITQSPKYLFRKEGQNVTLSCEQNLNHDAMYWYRQDPGQGLRLIYYSQIVNDFQKGDIAEGYSVSREKKESFPLTVTSAQKNPTAFYLCASNVGPSSYNSPLHFGNGTRLTVT.

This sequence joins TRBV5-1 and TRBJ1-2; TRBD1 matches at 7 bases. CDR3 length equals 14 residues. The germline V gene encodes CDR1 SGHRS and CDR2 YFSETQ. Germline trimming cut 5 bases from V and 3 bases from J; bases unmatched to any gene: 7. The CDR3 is CASSFTTGDYGYTF. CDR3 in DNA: TGCGCCAGCAGTTTTACTACAGGGGACTATGGCTACACCTTC. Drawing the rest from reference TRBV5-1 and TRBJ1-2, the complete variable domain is KAGVTQTPRYLIKTRGQQVTLSCSPISGHRSVSWYQQTPGQGLQFLFEYFSETQRNKGNFPGRFSGRQFSNSRSEMNVSTLELGDSALYLCASSFTTGDYGYTFGSGTRLTVV.

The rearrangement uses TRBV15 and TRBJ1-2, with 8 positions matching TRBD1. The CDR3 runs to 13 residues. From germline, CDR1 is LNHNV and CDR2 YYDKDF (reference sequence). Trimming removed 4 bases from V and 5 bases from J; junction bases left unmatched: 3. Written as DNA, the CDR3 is TGTGCCACCAGCACAGGGGGCAAATATGGCTACACCTTC. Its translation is CATSTGGKYGYTF.

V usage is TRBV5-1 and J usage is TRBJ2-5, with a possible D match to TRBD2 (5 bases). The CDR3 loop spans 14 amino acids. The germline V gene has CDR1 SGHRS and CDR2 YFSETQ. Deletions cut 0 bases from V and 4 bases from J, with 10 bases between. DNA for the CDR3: TGCGCCAGCAGCTTGGAAGTCGGAGGAGAGACCCAGTACTTC. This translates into CASSLEVGGETQYF.

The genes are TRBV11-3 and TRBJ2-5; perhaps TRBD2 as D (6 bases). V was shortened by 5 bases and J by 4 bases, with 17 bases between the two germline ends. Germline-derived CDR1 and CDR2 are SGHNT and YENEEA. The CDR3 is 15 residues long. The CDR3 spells CASSVGGGNRETQYF. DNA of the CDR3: TGTGCCAGCAGCGTCGGTGGAGGGAATAGAGAGACCCAGTACTTC.

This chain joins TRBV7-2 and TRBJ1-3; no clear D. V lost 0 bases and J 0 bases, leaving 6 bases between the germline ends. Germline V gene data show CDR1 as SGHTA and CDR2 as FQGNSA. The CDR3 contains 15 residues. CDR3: CASSLAGASGNTIYF. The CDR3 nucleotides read TGTGCCAGCAGCTTAGCTGGAGCCTCTGGAAACACCATATATTTT.

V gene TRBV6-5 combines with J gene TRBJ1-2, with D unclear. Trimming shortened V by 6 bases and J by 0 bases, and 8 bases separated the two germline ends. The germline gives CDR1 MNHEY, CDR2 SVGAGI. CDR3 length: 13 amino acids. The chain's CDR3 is CASRSEANYGYTF. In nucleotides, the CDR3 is TGTGCCAGCAGGAGCGAGGCTAACTATGGCTACACCTTC.

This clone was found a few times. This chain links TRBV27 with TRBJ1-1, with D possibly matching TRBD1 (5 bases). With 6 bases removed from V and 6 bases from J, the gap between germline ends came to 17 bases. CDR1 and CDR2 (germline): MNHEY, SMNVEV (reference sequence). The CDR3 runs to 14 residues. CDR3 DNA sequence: TGTGCCAGCAGAGCCCTTGGGGAGGGGCCTGAAGCTTTCTTT. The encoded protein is CASRALGEGPEAFF.

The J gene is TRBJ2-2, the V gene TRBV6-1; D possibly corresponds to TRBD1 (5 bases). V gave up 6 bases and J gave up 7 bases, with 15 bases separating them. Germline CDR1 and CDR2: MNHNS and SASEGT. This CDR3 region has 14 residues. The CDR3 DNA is TGTGCCAGCAGGAGAGACAGTTCCATCGGGGAGCTGTTTTTT. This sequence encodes CASRRDSSIGELFF.

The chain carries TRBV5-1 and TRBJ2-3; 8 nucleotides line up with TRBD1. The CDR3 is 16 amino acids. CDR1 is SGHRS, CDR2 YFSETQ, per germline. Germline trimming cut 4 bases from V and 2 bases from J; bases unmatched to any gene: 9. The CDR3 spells CASSEPGQAFTDTQYF. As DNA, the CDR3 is TGCGCCAGCAGCGAGCCGGGACAGGCCTTCACAGATACGCAGTATTTT.

CDR3 nucleotides: TGTGCCAGCAGCCCGGGGGGGGCTAGCGGCGACAATGAGCAGTTCTTC. Translation gives CASSPGGASGDNEQFF. This chain joins TRBV7-3 and TRBJ2-1; 8 bases agree with TRBD2. Per germline, CDR1 SGHTA and CDR2 FQGTGA. The CDR3 runs to 16 residues. The J segment lost 5 bases and the V segment lost 5 bases, leaving 11 bases of the junction unmatched.

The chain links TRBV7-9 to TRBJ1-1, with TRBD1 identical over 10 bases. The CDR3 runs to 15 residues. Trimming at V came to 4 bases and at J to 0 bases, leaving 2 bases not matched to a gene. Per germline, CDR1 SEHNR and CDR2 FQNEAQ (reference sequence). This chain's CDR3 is CASSSGQGVNTEAFF. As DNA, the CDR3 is TGTGCCAGCAGCTCCGGACAGGGGGTGAACACTGAAGCTTTCTTT.

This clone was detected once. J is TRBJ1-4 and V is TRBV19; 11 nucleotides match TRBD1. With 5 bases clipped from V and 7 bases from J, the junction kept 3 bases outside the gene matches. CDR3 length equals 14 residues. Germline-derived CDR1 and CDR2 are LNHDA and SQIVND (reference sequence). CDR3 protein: CASSFGTGGEKLFF. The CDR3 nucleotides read TGTGCCAGTAGTTTCGGGACAGGGGGTGAAAAACTGTTTTTT.

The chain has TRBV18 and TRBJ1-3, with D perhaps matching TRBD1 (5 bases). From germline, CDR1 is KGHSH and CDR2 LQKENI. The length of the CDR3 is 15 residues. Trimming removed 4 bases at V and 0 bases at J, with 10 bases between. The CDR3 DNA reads TGTGCCAGCTCACTGGGACTGCTCTCTGGAAACACCATATATTTT. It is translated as CASSLGLLSGNTIYF.

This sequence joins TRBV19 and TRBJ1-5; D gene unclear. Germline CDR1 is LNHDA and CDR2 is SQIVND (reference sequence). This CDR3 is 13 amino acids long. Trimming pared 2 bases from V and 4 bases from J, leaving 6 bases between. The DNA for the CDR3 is TGTGCCAGTAGTATACAGTATAATCAGCCCCAGCATTTT. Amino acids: CASSIQYNQPQHF.

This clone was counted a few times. In nucleotides, the CDR3 is TGTGCCAGCAGCTTGAGTCGGGGGGGCCTAAGCAATGAGCAGTTCTTC. Its protein product is CASSLSRGGLSNEQFF. The V call is TRBV5-4, the J call TRBJ2-1; 8 bases agree with TRBD2. This CDR3 region has 16 residues. Germline V gene sequence: CDR1 SGHNT, CDR2 YYREEE (reference sequence). J was trimmed by 6 bases and V by 1 base; bases with no gene match: 9.

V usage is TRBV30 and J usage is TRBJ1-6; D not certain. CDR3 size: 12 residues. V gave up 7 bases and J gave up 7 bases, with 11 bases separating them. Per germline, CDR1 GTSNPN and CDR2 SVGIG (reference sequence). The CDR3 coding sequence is TGTGCCTCCACGAGCGGGAATTCACCCCTCCACTTT. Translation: CASTSGNSPLHF.

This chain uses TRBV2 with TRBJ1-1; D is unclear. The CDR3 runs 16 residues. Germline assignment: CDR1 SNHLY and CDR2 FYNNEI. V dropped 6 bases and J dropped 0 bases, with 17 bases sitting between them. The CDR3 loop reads CASSYLLRLMNTEAFF. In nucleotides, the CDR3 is TGTGCCAGCAGCTACCTCTTGAGGCTCATGAACACTGAAGCTTTCTTT.

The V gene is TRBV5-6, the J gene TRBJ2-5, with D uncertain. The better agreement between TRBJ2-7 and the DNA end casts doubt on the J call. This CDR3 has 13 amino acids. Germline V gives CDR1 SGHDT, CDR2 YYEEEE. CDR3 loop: CASSFWGSYEQYF. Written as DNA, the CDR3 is TGTGCCAGCAGCTTTTGGGGCTCCTACGAGCAGTACTTC.

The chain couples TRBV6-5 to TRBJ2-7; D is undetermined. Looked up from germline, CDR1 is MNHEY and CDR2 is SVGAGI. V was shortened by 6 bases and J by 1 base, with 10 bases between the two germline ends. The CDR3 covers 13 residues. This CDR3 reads CASSRPQSYEQYF. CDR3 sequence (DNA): TGTGCCAGCAGCAGGCCTCAATCCTACGAGCAGTACTTC.

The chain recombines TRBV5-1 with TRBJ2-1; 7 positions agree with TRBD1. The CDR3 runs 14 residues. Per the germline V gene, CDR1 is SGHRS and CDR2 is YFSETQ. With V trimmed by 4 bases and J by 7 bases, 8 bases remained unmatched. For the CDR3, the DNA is TGCGCCAGCAGCAATACCTACAGGGGAAATGAGCAGTTCTTC. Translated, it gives CASSNTYRGNEQFF.

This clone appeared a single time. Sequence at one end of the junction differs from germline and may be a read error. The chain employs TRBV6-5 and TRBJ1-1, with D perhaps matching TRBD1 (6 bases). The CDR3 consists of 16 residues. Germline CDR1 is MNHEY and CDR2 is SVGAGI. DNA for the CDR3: TGTACCAGCAGTTTCCGGGACACCAGGGTATCCACTGAAGCTTTCTTT. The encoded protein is CTSSFRDTRVSTEAFF.

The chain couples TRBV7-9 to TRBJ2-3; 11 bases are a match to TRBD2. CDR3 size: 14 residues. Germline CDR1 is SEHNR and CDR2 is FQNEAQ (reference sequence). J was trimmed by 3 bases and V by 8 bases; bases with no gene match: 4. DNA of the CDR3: TGTGCCAGCGGGACTAGCGGAAATACAGATACGCAGTATTTT. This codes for CASGTSGNTDTQYF.